The rows below give T cell receptor beta chains drawn from one sample of a study of blood T cell repertoires in COVID-19. Data came from immunoSEQ multiplex PCR; TCRdb stores just in-frame clones and leaves some out. The repertoire has fewer than 150,000 clones, almost 90% of them found once; the top ten carry 3.8%. Material for sequencing was peripheral blood. The receptors were gathered from a woman aged 55-69 years with COVID-19, enrolled during active disease. Both conserved end residues are part of each CDR3. The D gene is left open where the match is weak. Size is stated for part of the rows, as once, few or many counts, or as a class when the clone is expanded.

length: 13; V: TRBV25-1; J: TRBJ1-1; size: .; D: .; CDR3: CASEGFKNTEAFF; DNA: TGTGCCAGCGAGGGATTCAAGAACACTGAAGCTTTCTTT
length: 13; V: TRBV4-2; J: TRBJ2-1; size: .; D: TRBD1; CDR3: CASVRDSDNEQFF; DNA: TGTGCCAGCGTACGGGACAGCGACAATGAGCAGTTCTTC
length: 15; V: TRBV18; J: TRBJ2-7; size: .; D: .; CDR3: CASSPGTYPSYEQYF; DNA: TGTGCCAGCTCACCCGGGACTTATCCCTCCTACGAGCAGTACTTC
length: 12; V: TRBV7-2; J: TRBJ2-3; size: .; D: .; CDR3: CASRVLDDTQYF; DNA: TGTGCCAGCAGGGTTTTAGATGATACGCAGTATTTT
length: 14; V: TRBV11-2; J: TRBJ2-7; size: .; D: .; CDR3: CASSLGATAGEQYF; DNA: TGTGCCAGCAGCTTAGGAGCAACCGCGGGGGAGCAGTACTTC
length: 13; V: TRBV6-2/TRBV6-3; J: TRBJ1-5; size: many; D: .; CDR3: CASSYNSDQPQHF; DNA: TGTGCCAGCAGTTACAATTCAGATCAGCCCCAGCATTTT
length: 14; V: TRBV5-1; J: TRBJ2-3; size: .; D: .; CDR3: CASSQDPSTDTQYF; DNA: TGCGCCAGCAGCCAGGATCCAAGCACAGATACGCAGTATTTT
length: 16; V: TRBV5-4; J: TRBJ2-5; size: .; D: TRBD1; CDR3: CASSSRDRGAQETQYF; DNA: TGTGCCAGCAGTTCCCGGGACAGGGGGGCACAAGAGACCCAGTACTTC
length: 14; V: TRBV7-2; J: TRBJ2-7; size: .; D: .; CDR3: CASSLEGGTLEQYF; DNA: TGTGCCAGCAGCTTAGAAGGAGGGACTCTCGAGCAGTACTTC
length: 15; V: TRBV10-3; J: TRBJ1-6; size: .; D: .; CDR3: CAISERGELHSPLHF; DNA: TGTGCCATCAGTGAGCGGGGAGAACTACATTCACCCCTCCACTTT
length: 18; V: TRBV7-9; J: TRBJ1-2; size: once; D: TRBD1; CDR3: CASSRLPGQGERLYGYTF; DNA: TGTGCCAGCAGTCGATTGCCCGGACAGGGGGAAAGACTCTATGGCTACACCTTC
length: 17; V: TRBV1; J: TRBJ2-3; size: .; D: .; CDR3: CTSSQDVAGGVADTQYF; DNA: TGCACCAGCAGCCAAGATGTAGCGGGGGGCGTGGCAGATACGCAGTATTTT
length: 13; V: TRBV10-3; J: TRBJ2-1; size: .; D: .; CDR3: CAIRGTPYNEQFF; DNA: TGTGCCATCCGCGGGACTCCCTACAATGAGCAGTTCTTC
length: 15; V: TRBV4-3; J: TRBJ1-3; size: .; D: .; CDR3: CASSQEGVSGNTIYF; DNA: TGCGCCAGCAGCCAAGAGGGAGTCTCTGGAAACACCATATATTTT
length: 12; V: TRBV19; J: TRBJ1-6; size: .; D: .; CDR3: CASQGRNSPLHF; DNA: TGTGCCAGCCAGGGGCGGAATTCACCCCTCCACTTT
length: 14; V: TRBV5-6; J: TRBJ2-7; size: .; D: .; CDR3: CASSPQGYTYEQYF; DNA: TGTGCCAGCAGCCCCCAGGGGTACACCTACGAGCAGTACTTC
length: 13; V: TRBV3-1/TRBV3-2; J: TRBJ2-1; size: .; D: .; CDR3: CASTLGGDGEQFF; DNA: TGTGCCAGCACCCTAGGGGGAGACGGGGAGCAGTTCTTC
length: 16; V: TRBV24-1; J: TRBJ2-3; size: .; D: TRBD2; CDR3: CATSDPRLAPTDTQYF; DNA: TGTGCCACCAGTGACCCCCGACTAGCCCCTACAGATACGCAGTATTTT
length: 17; V: TRBV4-2; J: TRBJ2-2; size: .; D: .; CDR3: CASSQEGQSVSTGELFF; DNA: TGTGCCAGCAGCCAAGAGGGCCAGTCTGTTAGCACCGGGGAGCTGTTTTTT
length: 15; V: TRBV19; J: TRBJ1-5; size: .; D: .; CDR3: CASSEGREGNQPQHF; DNA: TGTGCCAGTAGTGAGGGGAGGGAAGGCAATCAGCCCCAGCATTTT
length: 15; V: TRBV5-8; J: TRBJ2-1; size: .; D: TRBD1; CDR3: CASSLGQGVYNEQFF; DNA: TGTGCCAGCAGCTTAGGACAGGGGGTGTACAATGAGCAGTTCTTC
length: 15; V: TRBV5-4; J: TRBJ1-2; size: .; D: .; CDR3: CASSAVLGGNYGYTF; DNA: TGTGCCAGCAGCGCCGTATTAGGGGGTAACTATGGCTACACCTTC
length: 17; V: TRBV5-1; J: TRBJ2-3; size: .; D: TRBD1; CDR3: CASSLLPRDRAAGTQYF; DNA: TGCGCCAGCAGCTTGCTTCCCCGCGACAGGGCCGCGGGTACGCAGTATTTT
length: 15; V: TRBV13; J: TRBJ2-7; size: .; D: .; CDR3: CARLTDRFYSYEQYF; DNA: TGTGCCCGACTAACCGACAGGTTCTACTCCTACGAGCAGTACTTC
length: 14; V: TRBV29-1; J: TRBJ2-5; size: .; D: TRBD1; CDR3: CSSDRGKDQETQYF; DNA: TGCAGCTCAGACAGGGGGAAGGACCAAGAGACCCAGTACTTC
length: 12; V: TRBV28; J: TRBJ1-2; size: .; D: .; CDR3: CASSLLRVGYTF; DNA: TGTGCCAGCAGTTTACTGAGGGTTGGCTACACCTTC
length: 15; V: TRBV7-9; J: TRBJ2-7; size: .; D: .; CDR3: CASSLGVSKGEEQYF; DNA: TGTGCCAGCAGCTTAGGTGTGTCGAAAGGGGAAGAGCAGTACTTC